This T cell receptor beta chain was identified during a study of cytomegalovirus exposure and HLA in healthy donors. V lost 11 bases, J lost 3 bases, and 11 bases stayed unmatched. This CDR3 is built from 14 residues. General study findings and limits: Of the V segments, some could not be distinguished, including TRBV6-2 and TRBV6-3, and were excluded. Sequences of the TCR beta chain were said to predict the HLA-A and HLA-B alleles of most subjects accurately. Being productive about 87% or about 30% of the time was typical of most TCR beta V segments in an earlier analysis.

60 Vbeta and 13 Jbeta primers were used in PCR. In the source study's methods: Some 9.9 million shared chains were among 65 million to 85 million unique TCR beta chains counted in a later analysis. Profiling relied on immunoSEQ multiplex PCR, and the TCRdb table lists in-frame clones only, not all of them. V, J and clone size reflect that table, while D and trimming were determined from the DNA. This repertoire shows some 120,000 clones, 70% to 85% found once; its top ten account for 3.5% to 4%. Turning to this clone: Its antigen remains unknown.

The sequence derives from a human donor in good health. Sequenced material: PBMCs. The chain combines TRBV23-1 with TRBJ2-3; 7 bases line up with TRBD2. TRBV23-1 is an ORF, with its function uncertain. CDR3 DNA: TGCGCCTTCCCGCCGGGAGGCGGGACAGATACGCAGTATTTT. Its protein product is CAFPPGGGTDTQYF.